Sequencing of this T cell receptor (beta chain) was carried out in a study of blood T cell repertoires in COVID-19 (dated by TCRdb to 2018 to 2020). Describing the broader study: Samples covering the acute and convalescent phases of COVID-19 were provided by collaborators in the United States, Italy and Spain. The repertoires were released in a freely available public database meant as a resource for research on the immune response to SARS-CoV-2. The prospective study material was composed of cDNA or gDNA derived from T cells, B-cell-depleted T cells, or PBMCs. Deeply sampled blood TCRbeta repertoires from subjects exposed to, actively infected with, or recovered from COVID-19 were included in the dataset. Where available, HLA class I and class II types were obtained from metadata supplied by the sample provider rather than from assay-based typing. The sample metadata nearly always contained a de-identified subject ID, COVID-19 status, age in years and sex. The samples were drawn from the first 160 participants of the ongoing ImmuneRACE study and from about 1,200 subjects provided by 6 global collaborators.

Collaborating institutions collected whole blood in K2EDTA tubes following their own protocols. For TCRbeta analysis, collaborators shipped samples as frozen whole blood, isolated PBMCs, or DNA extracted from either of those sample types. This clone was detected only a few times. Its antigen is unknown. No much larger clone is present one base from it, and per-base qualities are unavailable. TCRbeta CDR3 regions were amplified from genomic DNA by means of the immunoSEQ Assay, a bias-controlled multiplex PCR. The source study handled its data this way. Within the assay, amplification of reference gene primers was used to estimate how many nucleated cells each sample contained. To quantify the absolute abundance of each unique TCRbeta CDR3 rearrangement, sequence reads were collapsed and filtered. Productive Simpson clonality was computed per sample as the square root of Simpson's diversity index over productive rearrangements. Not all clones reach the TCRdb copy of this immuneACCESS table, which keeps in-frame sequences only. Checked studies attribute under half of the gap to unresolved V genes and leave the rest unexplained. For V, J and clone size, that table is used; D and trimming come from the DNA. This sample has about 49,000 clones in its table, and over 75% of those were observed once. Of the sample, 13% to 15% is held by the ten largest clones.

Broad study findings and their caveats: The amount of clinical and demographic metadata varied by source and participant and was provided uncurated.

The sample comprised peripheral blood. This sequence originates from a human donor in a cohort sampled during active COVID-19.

The DNA sequence is TGCGCCAGCAGCCCCCGGGACTACAATGAGCAGTTCTTC. The resulting protein is CASSPRDYNEQFF. The sequence links TRBV5-1 to TRBJ2-1; a tentative D call is TRBD2 (5 bases match). A distance of 8 bases separates the germline ends of V and J, which lose 4 bases and 3 bases respectively. The CDR3 starts with the cysteine, ends with the phenylalanine, and has 13 residues. Only the CDR3 region is kept as DNA, spanning 39 bases read in frame from base 1. Reading the germline V gene gives CDR1 SGHRS and CDR2 YFSETQ.